The source of this T cell receptor beta chain is a study of CD4 T cells in relation to SARS-CoV-2 and coronaviruses. Study-level points and caveats: The cross-reactivity analysis covered only spike protein, not other viral proteins.

The repertoire was sequenced with immunoSEQ multiplex PCR; TCRdb's copy has only in-frame clones and lacks some. The repertoire holds about 65,000 clones, over 80% seen once, with around 1.7% in the top ten. This CDR3 spans 18 amino acids. CDR1 and CDR2 from the germline V gene are KGHSH and LQKENI. Trimming stripped 4 bases from V and 2 bases from J, with 21 bases between. On this clone itself: Its cognate antigen is unknown.

Before the COVID-19 pandemic, during about 2010-2018, CD4+ T cells were taken from unexposed donors. Naive and memory CD4+ T cells were separated from cryopreserved PBMCs. This TCR was recovered from a human donor in good health. V gene TRBV18 combines with J gene TRBJ1-3; possibly TRBD1 for D (6 bases). Sequenced material: memory CD4+ T cells from PBMCs. The CDR3 coding sequence is TGTGCCAGCTCACTCCTGGAGACAGGTGGGGATGCTGGAAACACCATATATTTT. Residues: CASSLLETGGDAGNTIYF.